This entry features one T cell receptor (beta chain) sequence. The repertoire was sequenced with immunoSEQ multiplex PCR; TCRdb's copy has only in-frame clones and lacks some. The sample comprises about 73,000 clones, approximately 91% of which are singletons, and under 5.5% rests with the top ten. There are 13 residues in the CDR3. Germline lookup yields CDR1 ENHRY and CDR2 SYGVKD. The V end lost 6 bases, the J end lost 5 bases, and 11 bases lay between the germline ends. The data were obtained in a study of technical replicates of blood from four donors. This clonotype was sampled from a human donor in good health. Some clones in this sample may be carry-over from other donors' samples. What was sequenced was PBMCs. The V call is TRBV10-3, the J call TRBJ1-5; D is perhaps TRBD1 (5 bases). The CDR3: CAIRLTEDQPQHF. CDR3 bases: TGTGCCATCAGGCTGACAGAGGATCAGCCCCAGCATTTT.